This record looks at one TCR beta chain sequence and its context. A single record per CDR3 protein comes from TCRdb applying MiXCR to the 5' RACE reads. The sample contains about 430,000 distinct CDR3 sequences, roughly 18% of which appear only once. The sample is drawn from a study of T-cell memory formation after mild COVID-19. The V and J ends lost 3 bases and 7 bases respectively, with 10 bases between them. The V gene's germline CDR1 is SNHLY and CDR2 FYNNEI. The CDR3 consists of 13 residues. The source is a man younger than 35 who had mild COVID-19 (a few samples of this study predate the infection). Cell type and time point are not known. The rearrangement uses TRBV2 and TRBJ1-5; D is ambiguous. Sequenced sample: PBMCs or a T cell subset sorted from them (not recorded which). This CDR3 reads CASSDGSGQPQHF. DNA for the CDR3: TGTGCCAGCAGTGATGGGTCAGGACAGCCCCAGCATTTT.